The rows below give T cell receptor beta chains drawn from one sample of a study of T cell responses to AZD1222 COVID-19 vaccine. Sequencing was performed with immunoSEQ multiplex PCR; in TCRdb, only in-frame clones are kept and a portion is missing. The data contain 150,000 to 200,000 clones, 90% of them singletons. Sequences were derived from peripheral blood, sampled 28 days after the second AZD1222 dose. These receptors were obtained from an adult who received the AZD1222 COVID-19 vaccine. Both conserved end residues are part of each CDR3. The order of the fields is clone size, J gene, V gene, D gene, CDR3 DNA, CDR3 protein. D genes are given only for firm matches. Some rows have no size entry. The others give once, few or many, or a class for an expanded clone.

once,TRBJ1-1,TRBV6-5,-,TGTGCCAGCAGTTATGGCAGGAACACTGAAGCTTTCTTT,CASSYGRNTEAFF
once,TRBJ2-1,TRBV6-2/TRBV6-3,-,TGTGCCAGCAGTCGAAGCTCCTACAATGAGCAGTTCTTC,CASSRSSYNEQFF
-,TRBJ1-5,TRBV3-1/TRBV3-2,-,TGTGCCAGCAGCCAAGATGCGTCGGGAGGACATCAGCCCCAGCATTTT,CASSQDASGGHQPQHF
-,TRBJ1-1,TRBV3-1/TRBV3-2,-,TGTGCCAGCAGCCAATCCACAGACACTGAAGCTTTCTTT,CASSQSTDTEAFF
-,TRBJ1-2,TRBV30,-,TGTGCCCAGGGACGGTCACTCGGCGATGGCTACACCTTC,CAQGRSLGDGYTF
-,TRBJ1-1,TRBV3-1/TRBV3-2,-,TGTGCCAGCAGCCAAGCTGGGGTAGTAAAGAATGAAGCTTTCTTT,CASSQAGVVKNEAFF
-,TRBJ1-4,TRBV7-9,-,TGTGCCAGCAGCTTTATGACAGCCTCTAATGAAAAACTGTTTTTT,CASSFMTASNEKLFF
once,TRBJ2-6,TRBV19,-,TGTGCCAGTAGTATAGGTGGACGGAACTCTGGGGCCAACGTCCTGACTTTC,CASSIGGRNSGANVLTF
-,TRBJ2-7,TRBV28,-,TGTGCCAGCAGTTTATGGGGGGGCCCCTCCTACGAGCAGTACTTC,CASSLWGGPSYEQYF
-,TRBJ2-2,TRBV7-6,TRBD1,TGTGCCAGCAGCTCAACCACAGGGGGCCACGGGGAGCTGTTTTTT,CASSSTTGGHGELFF
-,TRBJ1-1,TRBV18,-,TGTGCCAGCTCACCAAGAGGTCAGAACACTGAAGCTTTCTTT,CASSPRGQNTEAFF
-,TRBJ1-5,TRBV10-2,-,TGCGCCAGCAGTATAGGTTCTTTAAATCAGCCCCAGCATTTT,CASSIGSLNQPQHF
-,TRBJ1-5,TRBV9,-,TGTGCCCGCAGCGTGGGGGGGGATAGCAGGGTTCAGCCCCAGCATTTT,CARSVGGDSRVQPQHF
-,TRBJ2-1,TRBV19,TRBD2,TGTGCCAGTAGTATAGGCCCTAGCGGGGGATACAATGAGCAGTTCTTC,CASSIGPSGGYNEQFF
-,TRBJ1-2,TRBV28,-,TGTGCCAGCAGTCCACAGGGTCGAGGAGGCTATGGCTACACCTTC,CASSPQGRGGYGYTF
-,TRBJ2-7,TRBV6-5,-,TGTGCCAGCAGGTACCGGGACTCGGGAAACTACGAGCAGTACTTC,CASRYRDSGNYEQYF
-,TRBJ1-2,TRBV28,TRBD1,TGTGCCAGCAGTTATACCGGGACAGGGGCGCATGGCTACACCTTC,CASSYTGTGAHGYTF
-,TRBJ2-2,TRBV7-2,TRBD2,TGTGCCAGCAGCTCAGCTAGCGGCACGAACACCGGGGAGCTGTTTTTT,CASSSASGTNTGELFF
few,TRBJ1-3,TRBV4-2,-,TGTGCCAGCAGCCAAGATATCGTTGGGATCTCTGGAAACACCATATATTTT,CASSQDIVGISGNTIYF
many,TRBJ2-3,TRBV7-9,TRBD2,TGTGCCAGCAGCCTAGGACTAGCGGGAGCAGATACGCAGTATTTT,CASSLGLAGADTQYF
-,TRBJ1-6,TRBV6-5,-,TGTGCCAGCAGTTACTCGAGCAAGAGGGGTTCACCCCTCCACTTT,CASSYSSKRGSPLHF
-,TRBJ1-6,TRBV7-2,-,TGTGCCAGCAGCCGTACAGGGCGCACACTCGGGTACAATTCACCCCTCCACTTT,CASSRTGRTLGYNSPLHF
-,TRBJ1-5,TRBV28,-,TGTGCCAGCAGTCCCGCTAGAGTGACGGCAGATCAGCCCCAGCATTTT,CASSPARVTADQPQHF
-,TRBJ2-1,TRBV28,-,TGTGCCAGCATCCGGCGGGGCCTCTACAATGAGCAGTTCTTC,CASIRRGLYNEQFF
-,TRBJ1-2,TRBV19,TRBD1,TGTGCCAGTAGTATTGGGACAGGGAACTATGGCTACACCTTC,CASSIGTGNYGYTF
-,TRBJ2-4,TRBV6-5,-,TGTGCCAGCAGCCAGGGGGGGGGCAAAAACATTCAGTACTTC,CASSQGGGKNIQYF
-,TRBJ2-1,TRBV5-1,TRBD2,TGCGCCAGCAGCGGGACGGGGGGAGACAATGAGCAGTTCTTC,CASSGTGGDNEQFF
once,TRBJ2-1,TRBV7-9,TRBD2,TGTGCCAGCAGCTTAGTTCAAGGGACTAGCGGCTTCTTC,CASSLVQGTSGFF
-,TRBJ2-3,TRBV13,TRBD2,TGTGCCAGCAGCTCCGAAAATAGCGGGGGGTCCTCGCGGGATACGCAGTATTTT,CASSSENSGGSSRDTQYF
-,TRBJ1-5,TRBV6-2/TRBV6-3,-,TGTGCCAGCAGTCGGACTCCCGGACCGTATAGCAATCAGCCCCAGCATTTT,CASSRTPGPYSNQPQHF
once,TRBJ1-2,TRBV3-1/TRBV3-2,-,TGTGCCAGCAACTCGGCCATGGGGGATCGGGGTGGCTACACCTTC,CASNSAMGDRGGYTF
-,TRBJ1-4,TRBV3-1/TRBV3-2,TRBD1,TGTGCCAGCAGCCAAGCCGGGACAGGGAACGAAAAACTGTTTTTT,CASSQAGTGNEKLFF
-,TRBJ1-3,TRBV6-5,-,TGTGCCAGCAGTTACTCGGTCTACTCTGGAAACACCATATATTTT,CASSYSVYSGNTIYF
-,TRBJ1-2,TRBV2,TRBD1,TGTGCCAGCAGTGAGTCCCGGACAGGGGCTAATGGCTACACCTTC,CASSESRTGANGYTF
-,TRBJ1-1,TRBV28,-,TGTGCCAGCAGTTCTCATGGAGGGGCTTTCTTT,CASSSHGGAFF
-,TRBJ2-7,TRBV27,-,TGTGCCAGCAGTTCTGACGGAACCTACGAGCAGTACTTC,CASSSDGTYEQYF
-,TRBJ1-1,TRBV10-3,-,TGTGCCATCAGTGAGGGGTCAGGGGATGCAGCTTTCTTT,CAISEGSGDAAFF
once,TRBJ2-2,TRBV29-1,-,TGCAGCGCCCCGGTGATTACGGGCACCGGGGAGCTGTTTTTT,CSAPVITGTGELFF
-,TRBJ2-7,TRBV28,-,TGTGCCAGCAGTGGGGGCCTATCTGAGAACTACGAGCAGTACTTC,CASSGGLSENYEQYF
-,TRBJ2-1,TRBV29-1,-,TGCAGCGTTGAAGGAGGGTTCTTC,CSVEGGFF
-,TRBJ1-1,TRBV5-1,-,TGCGCCAGCAGCTTGGAGCAGGCCGCGAACACTGAAGCTTTCTTT,CASSLEQAANTEAFF
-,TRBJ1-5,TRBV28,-,TGTGCCAGCAGGGTGGACGAACCACAGCCCCAGCATTTT,CASRVDEPQPQHF
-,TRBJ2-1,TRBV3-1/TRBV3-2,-,TGTGCCAGCAGCCTAACTACCCTACTATACAATGAGCAGTTCTTC,CASSLTTLLYNEQFF
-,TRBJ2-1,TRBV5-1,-,TGCGCCAGCAGCTTGCGGTACCAGGGTGGGAGATTCTACAATGAGCAGTTCTTC,CASSLRYQGGRFYNEQFF
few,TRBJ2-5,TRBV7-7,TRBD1,TGTGCCAGCAGCCCGGACAGGGCAGAGACCCAGTACTTC,CASSPDRAETQYF